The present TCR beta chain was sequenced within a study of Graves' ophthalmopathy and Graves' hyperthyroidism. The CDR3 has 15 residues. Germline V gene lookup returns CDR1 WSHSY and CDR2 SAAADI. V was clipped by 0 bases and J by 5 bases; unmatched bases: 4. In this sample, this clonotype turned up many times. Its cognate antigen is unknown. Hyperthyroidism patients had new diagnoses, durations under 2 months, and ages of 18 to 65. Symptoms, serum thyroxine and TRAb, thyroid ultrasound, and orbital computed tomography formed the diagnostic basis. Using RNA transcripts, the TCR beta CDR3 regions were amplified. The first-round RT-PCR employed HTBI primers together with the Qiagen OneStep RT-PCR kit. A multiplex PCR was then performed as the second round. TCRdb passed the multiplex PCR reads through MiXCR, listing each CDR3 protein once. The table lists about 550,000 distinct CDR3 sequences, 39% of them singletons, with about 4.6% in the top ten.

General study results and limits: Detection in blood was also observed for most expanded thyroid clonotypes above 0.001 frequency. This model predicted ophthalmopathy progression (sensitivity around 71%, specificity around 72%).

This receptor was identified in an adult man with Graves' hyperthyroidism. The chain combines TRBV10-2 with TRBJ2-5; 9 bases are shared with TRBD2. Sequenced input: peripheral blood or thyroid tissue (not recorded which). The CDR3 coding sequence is TGCGCCAGCAGTGAGTCGGGTAGCGGGGGCGAGACCCAGTACTTC. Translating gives CASSESGSGGETQYF.